Below are 19 T cell receptor beta chains sequenced from a single sample in a study of blood T cell repertoires in COVID-19. Only in-frame clones appear in the TCRdb table, and some are missing; sequencing was by immunoSEQ multiplex PCR. The data hold roughly 180,000 clones, with roughly 83% observed a single time. The specimen was peripheral blood. All receptors come from a woman in her forties with COVID-19, enrolled during active disease.

The gene calls are TRBV6-1 and TRBJ2-1, with D perhaps matching TRBD1 (6 bases). Looked up from germline, CDR1 is MNHNS and CDR2 is SASEGT. Deletions cut 2 bases from V and 10 bases from J, with 9 bases between. The CDR3 loop spans 12 amino acids. CDR3 region: CASSEWGTEQFF. In DNA form, the CDR3 reads TGTGCCAGCAGTGAATGGGGGACAGAGCAGTTCTTC.

V and J are TRBV2 and TRBJ1-5; D gene ambiguous. The CDR3 loop spans 14 amino acids. The V end lost 3 bases, the J end lost 4 bases, and 10 bases lay between the germline ends. Germline V gives CDR1 SNHLY, CDR2 FYNNEI. CDR3 nucleotides: TGTGCCAGCAGTGAGCTGGCGGATAATCAGCCCCAGCATTTT. It specifies CASSELADNQPQHF.

This chain joins TRBV4-1 and TRBJ2-7; weak D call: TRBD1 (5 bases). Between the trimmed V and J ends, which lost 0 bases and 4 bases, there was a span of 13 bases. CDR1 is MGHRA, CDR2 YSYEKL, per germline. This CDR3 spans 15 amino acids. CDR3 nucleotides: TGCGCCAGCAGCCAAGATGGGGCTAGTAGGTACGAGCAGTACTTC. This sequence encodes CASSQDGASRYEQYF.

The gene calls are TRBV3-1 (or the pseudogene TRBV3-2) and TRBJ1-1; TRBD1 is a possible D gene (5 bases). CDR1 is LGHDT and CDR2 is YNNKEL in the germline V gene (reference sequence). Deletions cut 4 bases from V and 4 bases from J, with 16 bases between. The CDR3 covers 15 residues. The CDR3 protein is CASSPEGMGLTEAFF. The CDR3, as DNA: TGTGCCAGCAGCCCAGAGGGCATGGGGCTCACTGAAGCTTTCTTT.

J is TRBJ1-4 and V is TRBV18; D unclear. This CDR3 is 14 amino acids long. V shed 6 bases and J shed 8 bases, with 16 bases lying between them. Germline loops: CDR1 KGHSH, CDR2 LQKENI. The CDR3: CASSPKDGGEKLFF. DNA of the CDR3: TGTGCCAGCTCCCCGAAGGACGGCGGGGAAAAACTGTTTTTT.

The genes are TRBV10-2 and TRBJ1-1; TRBD1 agrees at 7 bases. J gave up 0 bases and V 2 bases, and 6 bases lay outside the gene matches. CDR3 length: 16 amino acids. Germline CDR1 WSHSY, CDR2 SAAADI. CDR3: CASSEEDRSVNTEAFF. CDR3 DNA: TGCGCCAGCAGTGAGGAGGACAGGAGCGTGAACACTGAAGCTTTCTTT.

The rearrangement uses TRBV19 and TRBJ1-1, with D possibly being TRBD1 (5 bases). Trimming removed 6 bases at V and 11 bases at J, with 19 bases between. The CDR3 contains 13 residues. CDR1 LNHDA and CDR2 SQIVND come from the germline V gene (reference sequence). The CDR3 loop reads CASSWRDVSGAFF. In DNA, the CDR3 is TGTGCCAGTAGCTGGCGGGACGTCTCGGGGGCTTTCTTT.

This clone was detected only a few times. The chain recombines TRBV6-5 with TRBJ1-2; 7 positions agree with TRBD1. V lost 8 bases to trimming and J lost 4 bases; unmatched junction nucleotides: 10. Germline V CDR1 and CDR2: MNHEY, SVGAGI. The CDR3 totals 14 residues. CDR3 sequence reads: CASRQEGASYGYTF. The CDR3 coding sequence is TGTGCCAGCCGCCAGGAGGGGGCTAGCTATGGCTACACCTTC.

The rearrangement links TRBV6-5 to TRBJ1-3; a possible D gene is TRBD1 (6 bases). Germline V gives CDR1 MNHEY, CDR2 SVGAGI. This CDR3 contains 16 residues. V was trimmed by 0 bases and J by 0 bases, leaving 9 bases between them. The CDR3 loop is CASSYSRGGSGNTIYF. Written as DNA, the CDR3 is TGTGCCAGCAGTTACTCTAGGGGGGGCTCTGGAAACACCATATATTTT.

The CDR3 DNA follows: TGCGCCAGCAGCCAAGAAAAAGTGGCCAGCTATGGCTACACCTTC. This codes for CASSQEKVASYGYTF. This chain links TRBV4-1 with TRBJ1-2, with unresolved D. Germline V gene sequence: CDR1 MGHRA, CDR2 YSYEKL. Between the trimmed V and J ends, which lost 0 bases and 4 bases, there was a span of 12 bases. CDR3 length: 15 residues.

The chain combines TRBV9 with TRBJ1-5, with D perhaps TRBD1 (5 bases). Trimming removed 4 bases at V and 2 bases at J, with 10 bases between. Germline V gene lookup returns CDR1 SGDLS and CDR2 YYNGEE. This CDR3 region has 14 residues. The CDR3 DNA is TGTGCCAGCAGCCTGGACATGGGCAATCAGCCCCAGCATTTT. It codes for CASSLDMGNQPQHF.

This chain joins TRBV19 and TRBJ2-1, with D tentatively TRBD2 (7 bases). Germline V lookup: CDR1 LNHDA, CDR2 SQIVND (reference sequence). The CDR3 extends over 15 amino acids. Trimming pared 6 bases from V and 7 bases from J, leaving 19 bases between. CDR3 region: CASRYPGGRSNEQFF. The DNA of the CDR3 is TGTGCCAGTAGATACCCGGGGGGCAGGTCGAATGAGCAGTTCTTC.

This clone was picked up one time. The J gene is TRBJ1-4, the V gene TRBV18; D gene uncertain. Trimming removed 4 bases at V and 8 bases at J, with 17 bases between. This CDR3 is built from 15 residues. Germline V gene lookup returns CDR1 KGHSH and CDR2 LQKENI. CDR3 sequence (DNA): TGTGCCAGCTCACTCGGAGATGGCCTTAGAGAAAAACTGTTTTTT. Translation: CASSLGDGLREKLFF.

This CDR3 is CASRLDRVGTDTQYF. In nucleotides, the CDR3 is TGTGCCAGCAGACTCGACAGGGTTGGGACAGATACGCAGTATTTT. The chain couples TRBV27 to TRBJ2-3, with TRBD1 matching over 7 bases. In germline, CDR1 is MNHEY, CDR2 SMNVEV (reference sequence). Germline trimming cut 6 bases from V and 3 bases from J; bases unmatched to any gene: 9. The CDR3 contains 15 residues.

The J gene is TRBJ1-4, the V gene TRBV6-5, with D perhaps TRBD1 (5 bases). The length of the CDR3 is 14 residues. From germline, CDR1 is MNHEY and CDR2 SVGAGI. In DNA, the CDR3 is TGTGCAAGCGGGGCCAGGGCAACTAATGAAAAACTGTTTTTT. Residues: CASGARATNEKLFF.

The chain is built from TRBV6-5 and TRBJ1-2, with TRBD1 matching over 9 bases. Looked up from germline, CDR1 is MNHEY and CDR2 is SVGAGI. J lost 8 bases, V lost 6 bases, and 7 bases had no gene match. The CDR3 is made up of 13 amino acids. CDR3 bases: TGTGCCAGCAGGTTCGGGACAGGGAACGGCTACACCTTC. Encoded protein: CASRFGTGNGYTF.

The rearrangement uses TRBV6-5 and TRBJ2-7, with 7 bases aligning to TRBD2. The CDR3 loop spans 15 amino acids. The germline V gene has CDR1 MNHEY and CDR2 SVGAGI. The V gene end was trimmed by 6 bases and the J gene end by 4 bases; junction bases not matched to a gene: 12. The CDR3: CASSPIGSGGYEQYF. The DNA for the CDR3 is TGTGCCAGCAGCCCAATAGGGTCCGGGGGGTACGAGCAGTACTTC.

The CDR3 region is CASSQDVLAGGPRELFF. CDR3 coding DNA: TGTGCCAGCAGCCAAGATGTATTAGCGGGGGGGCCCCGGGAGCTGTTTTTT. V usage is TRBV3-1 (or the pseudogene TRBV3-2) and J usage is TRBJ2-2; 11 bases map to TRBD2. The CDR3 runs to 17 residues. The germline gives CDR1 LGHDT, CDR2 YNNKEL (reference sequence). J was trimmed by 9 bases and V by 0 bases; bases with no gene match: 9.

This chain joins TRBV6-4 and TRBJ2-1; 11 nucleotides agree with TRBD2. Per the germline V gene, CDR1 is MRHNA and CDR2 is SNTAGT. CDR3 length: 15 residues. Trimming removed 3 bases from V and 8 bases from J; junction bases left unmatched: 6. Here the CDR3 DNA reads TGTGCCAGCAGTGAGGGGCTAGCGGGAGGAGATGAGCAGTTCTTC. This codes for CASSEGLAGGDEQFF.